This TCR beta chain was identified in a study of blood T cell repertoires in COVID-19. Looking at the study overall: Sites across the United States, Italy and Spain contributed samples from acute and convalescent COVID-19.

This clone was counted between two and nine times. Other DNA sequences from this sample encode an identical CDR3 as well. The method was immunoSEQ multiplex PCR; TCRdb's version includes in-frame clones alone and lacks a portion of them. This table holds 300,000 to 400,000 clones, approximately 91% found once. Material: PBMCs or T cells enriched from blood (not recorded which). The source of this sequence is a man aged 55 to 70 who had recovered from COVID-19.

CDR3 sequence (DNA): TGCGCCAGCAGCTTACAGGGCGTCAACACTGAAGCTTTCTTT. It specifies CASSLQGVNTEAFF. The chain uses TRBV5-1 and TRBJ1-1, with D possibly TRBD1 on 6 matching bases. V shed 2 bases and J shed 2 bases, with 10 bases lying between them. This CDR3 is 14 amino acids long. Germline V gene sequence: CDR1 SGHRS, CDR2 YFSETQ.